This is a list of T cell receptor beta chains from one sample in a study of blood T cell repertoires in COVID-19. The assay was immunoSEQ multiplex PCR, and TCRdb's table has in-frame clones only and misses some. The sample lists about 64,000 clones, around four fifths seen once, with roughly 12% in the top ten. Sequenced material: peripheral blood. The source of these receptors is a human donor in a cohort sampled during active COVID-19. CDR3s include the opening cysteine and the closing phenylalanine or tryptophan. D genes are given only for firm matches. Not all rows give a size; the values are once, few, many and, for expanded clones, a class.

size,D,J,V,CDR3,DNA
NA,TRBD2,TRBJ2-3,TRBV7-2,CASSLESSGGAEVTQYF,TGTGCCAGCAGCTTAGAATCTAGCGGGGGGGCTGAGGTTACGCAGTATTTT
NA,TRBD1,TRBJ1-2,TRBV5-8,CASSFPGTGRYGYTF,TGTGCCAGCAGCTTTCCCGGGACAGGGCGCTATGGCTACACCTTC
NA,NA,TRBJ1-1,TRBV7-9,CASSLATGNTEAFF,TGTGCCAGCAGCTTAGCGACGGGGAACACTGAAGCTTTCTTT
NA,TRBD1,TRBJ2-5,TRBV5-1,CASASGGREETQYF,TGCGCCAGCGCCTCAGGGGGCCGTGAAGAGACCCAGTACTTC
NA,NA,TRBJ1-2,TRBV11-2,CASSLVMTYDGYTF,TGTGCCAGCAGCTTAGTTATGACATATGATGGCTACACCTTC
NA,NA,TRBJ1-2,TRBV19,CASSPRAWTENYGYTF,TGTGCCAGTAGTCCCCGCGCGTGGACAGAAAACTATGGCTACACCTTC
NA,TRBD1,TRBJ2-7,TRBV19,CASKRRGQGAYEQYF,TGTGCCAGCAAAAGGAGGGGACAGGGGGCCTACGAGCAGTACTTC
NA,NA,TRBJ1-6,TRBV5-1,CASSALGASSYNSPLHF,TGCGCCAGCAGCGCCCTGGGGGCGAGCTCCTATAATTCACCCCTCCACTTT
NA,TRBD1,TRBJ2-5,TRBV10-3,CASSPGQEETQYF,TGTGCCAGTAGTCCGGGACAGGAAGAGACCCAGTACTTC
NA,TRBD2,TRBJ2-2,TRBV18,CASSPFMSSGATGELFF,TGTGCCAGCTCACCATTTATGTCCAGCGGGGCCACCGGGGAGCTGTTTTTT
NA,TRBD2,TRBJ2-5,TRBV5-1,CASSLVSGGAAETQYF,TGCGCCAGCAGCTTGGTTAGCGGGGGGGCTGCTGAGACCCAGTACTTC
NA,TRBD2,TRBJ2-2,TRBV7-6,CASSSLAGASNTGELFF,TGTGCCAGCAGCTCATTAGCGGGGGCCTCGAACACCGGGGAGCTGTTTTTT
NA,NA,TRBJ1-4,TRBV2,CASSEGRAVEKLFF,TGTGCCAGCAGTGAGGGCAGGGCAGTCGAAAAACTGTTTTTT
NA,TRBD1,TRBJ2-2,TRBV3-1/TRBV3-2,CASSQGQGYGELFF,TGTGCCAGCAGCCAGGGACAGGGGTACGGGGAGCTGTTTTTT
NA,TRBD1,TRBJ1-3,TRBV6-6,CASTRDRVDTIYF,TGTGCCAGCACCCGAGACAGGGTTGACACCATATATTTT
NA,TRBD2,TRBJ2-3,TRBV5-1,CASTSGEFTDTQYF,TGCGCCAGCACTAGCGGGGAGTTCACAGATACGCAGTATTTT
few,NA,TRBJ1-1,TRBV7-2,CASSPEAANTEAFF,TGTGCCAGCAGCCCGGAGGCAGCGAACACTGAAGCTTTCTTT
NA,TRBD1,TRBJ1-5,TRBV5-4,CASSLGQGNNQPQHF,TGTGCCAGCAGCTTGGGACAGGGAAACAATCAGCCCCAGCATTTT
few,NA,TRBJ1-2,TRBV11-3,CASSLDLRGYTF,TGTGCCAGCAGCTTAGACCTACGGGGCTACACCTTC
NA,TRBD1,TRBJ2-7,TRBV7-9,CASSSRLLQGAGEQYF,TGTGCCAGCAGCTCCCGACTCCTGCAGGGGGCGGGCGAGCAGTACTTC
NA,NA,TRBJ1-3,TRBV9,CASSVGVRGSGNTIYF,TGTGCCAGCAGCGTAGGGGTTAGAGGCTCTGGAAACACCATATATTTT
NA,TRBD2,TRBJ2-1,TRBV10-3,CAISPERGTYNEQFF,TGTGCCATCAGCCCGGAGCGGGGTACCTACAATGAGCAGTTCTTC
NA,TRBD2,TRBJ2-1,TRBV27,CASSSISRGGPYNEQFF,TGTGCCAGCAGTTCAATCTCGCGGGGGGGCCCCTACAATGAGCAGTTCTTC
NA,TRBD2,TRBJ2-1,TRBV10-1,CATKSGGRAFF,TGCGCCACCAAAAGCGGGGGTCGGGCGTTCTTC
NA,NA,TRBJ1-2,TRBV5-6,CASSTGPTRVYGYTF,TGTGCCAGCAGCACCGGCCCAACACGGGTCTATGGCTACACCTTC
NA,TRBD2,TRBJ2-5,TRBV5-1,CASSGLAGETQYF,TGCGCCAGCTCGGGACTAGCGGGAGAGACCCAGTACTTC
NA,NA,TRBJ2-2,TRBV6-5,CASNRGEDTGELFF,TGTGCCAGCAACCGTGGGGAGGACACCGGGGAGCTGTTTTTT
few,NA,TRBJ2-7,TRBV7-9,CASRFAISYEQYF,TGTGCCAGCAGGTTCGCGATCTCCTACGAGCAGTACTTC
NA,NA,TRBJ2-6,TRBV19,CASHRAGANVLTF,TGTGCCAGTCACAGGGCTGGGGCCAACGTCCTGACTTTC
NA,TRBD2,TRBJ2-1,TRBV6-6,CASSPGTRENNEQFF,TGTGCCAGCAGCCCCGGGACTAGGGAAAACAATGAGCAGTTCTTC
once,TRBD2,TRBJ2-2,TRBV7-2,CASSLLGPSGGRFTGELFF,TGTGCCAGCAGCTTATTGGGCCCTAGCGGGGGGCGGTTTACCGGGGAGCTGTTTTTT
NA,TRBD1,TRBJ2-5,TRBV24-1,CATSDPTGGETQYF,TGTGCCACCAGTGACCCGACAGGGGGAGAGACCCAGTACTTC
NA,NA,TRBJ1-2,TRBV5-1,CASSSNRDGYTF,TGCGCCAGCAGCTCCAACAGGGATGGCTACACCTTC
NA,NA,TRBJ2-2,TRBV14,CASRDEGRLPWELFF,TGTGCCAGCCGAGACGAGGGTAGATTGCCCTGGGAGCTGTTTTTT
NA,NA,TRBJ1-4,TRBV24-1,CATSDLRWSPNEKLFF,TGTGCCACCAGTGATTTGAGGTGGAGTCCTAATGAAAAACTGTTTTTT
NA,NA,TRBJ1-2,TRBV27,CASSFGGYSGNYGYTF,TGTGCCAGCAGTTTCGGGGGTTATAGCGGGAACTATGGCTACACCTTC
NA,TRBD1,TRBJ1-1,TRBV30,CAWIPGQGTEAFF,TGTGCCTGGATTCCGGGACAGGGAACTGAAGCTTTCTTT
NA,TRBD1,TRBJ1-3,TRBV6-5,CASTRDSASGNTIYF,TGTGCCAGCACGAGGGACAGCGCCTCTGGAAACACCATATATTTT
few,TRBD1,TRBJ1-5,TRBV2,CASRDRFNQPQHF,TGTGCCAGCAGGGACAGGTTTAATCAGCCCCAGCATTTT
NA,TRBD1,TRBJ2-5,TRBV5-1,CASSLDGTAQETQYF,TGCGCCAGCAGCTTGGATGGGACAGCCCAAGAGACCCAGTACTTC
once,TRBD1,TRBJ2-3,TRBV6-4,CASSDSWTGFTDTQYF,TGTGCCAGCAGTGACTCGTGGACAGGTTTCACAGATACGCAGTATTTT
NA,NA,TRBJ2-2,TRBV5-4,CASSPRGGLGELFF,TGTGCCAGCAGCCCGAGGGGGGGGCTCGGGGAGCTGTTTTTT
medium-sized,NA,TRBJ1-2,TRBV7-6,CASSLASGLYGYTF,TGTGCCAGCAGCTTAGCGTCAGGGCTCTATGGCTACACCTTC
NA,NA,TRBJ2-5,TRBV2,CASRLIQETQYF,TGTGCCAGCCGACTAATTCAAGAGACCCAGTACTTC
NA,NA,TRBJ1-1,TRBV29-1,CSVVITAEAFF,TGCAGCGTTGTGATAACAGCTGAAGCTTTCTTT
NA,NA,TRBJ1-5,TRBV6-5,CASSYRGSNQPQHF,TGTGCCAGCAGTTACAGGGGTAGCAATCAGCCCCAGCATTTT
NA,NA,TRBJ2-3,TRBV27,CASSFRTSGPSTDTQYF,TGTGCCAGCAGTTTCCGGACTTCCGGTCCTAGCACAGATACGCAGTATTTT
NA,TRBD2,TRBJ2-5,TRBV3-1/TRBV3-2,CASSQDAGGGETQYF,TGTGCCAGCAGCCAAGACGCGGGGGGAGGAGAGACCCAGTACTTC
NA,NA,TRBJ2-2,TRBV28,CASFLGVLGNTGELFF,TGTGCCAGCTTCCTGGGTGTCCTAGGGAACACCGGGGAGCTGTTTTTT